This T cell receptor (beta chain) comes out of a study of cytomegalovirus exposure and HLA in healthy donors. Study-wide context: The same platform used for the 666 first-cohort repertoires was also used for the 120 or so validation repertoires, as a later analysis reported. Study results and limitations: Cytomegalovirus-associated TCR beta chains were listed, numbering approximately 150.

Comment on this clone: Its antigen is unknown.

After removal of 4 bases from V and 5 bases from J, the junction contained 8 bases not matched to a gene. The germline CDR1 and CDR2 sequences are SGHNT and YYREEE (reference sequence). The CDR3 has 14 residues. The study drew the donors from its approximately 110-subject validation cohort, separate from the roughly 700-subject first cohort. This table comes from immunoSEQ multiplex PCR, and its TCRdb copy is limited to in-frame clones, with some not included. The sample consists of fewer than 100,000 clones, around 90% of them appearing once. The chain combines TRBV5-4 with TRBJ2-5; 7 nucleotides match TRBD1. Input material: PBMCs. The origin of this receptor is a man younger than 40 in good health and CMV-seronegative. The CDR3 nucleotides are TGTGCCAGCAGCGTCCACAGGGGTAAGGAGACCCAGTACTTC. This gives the protein CASSVHRGKETQYF.